Listed below are T cell receptor beta chains from one sample, sequenced in a study of T cell responses to AZD1222 COVID-19 vaccine. Produced via immunoSEQ multiplex PCR; TCRdb's table is partial and in-frame only. The data hold 100,000 to 120,000 clones, with around 84% observed a single time. Source: peripheral blood, taken on day 0 of AZD1222 vaccination. The receptors stem from an adult in good health. The CDR3 runs from the conserved cysteine through the conserved F or W. D genes are given only for firm matches. Size is omitted from some rows. Given values are once, few, many or a class for expanded clones.

D gene: NA; clone size: NA; J gene: TRBJ1-1; V gene: TRBV5-1; CDR3 protein: CASSLESRPNTEAFF; CDR3 DNA: TGCGCCAGCAGCCTTGAGAGCAGGCCTAACACTGAAGCTTTCTTT
D gene: TRBD2; clone size: once; J gene: TRBJ2-5; V gene: TRBV11-3; CDR3 protein: CASSLGVSGEGWETQYF; CDR3 DNA: TGTGCCAGCAGCTTGGGGGTTAGCGGGGAAGGGTGGGAGACCCAGTACTTC
D gene: TRBD2; clone size: NA; J gene: TRBJ2-1; V gene: TRBV3-1/TRBV3-2; CDR3 protein: CASSQGLAGDYNEQFF; CDR3 DNA: TGTGCCAGCAGCCAAGGCCTAGCGGGGGACTACAATGAGCAGTTCTTC
D gene: NA; clone size: NA; J gene: TRBJ2-5; V gene: TRBV3-1/TRBV3-2; CDR3 protein: CASSQRGETQYF; CDR3 DNA: TGTGCCAGCAGCCAACGGGGAGAGACCCAGTACTTC
D gene: TRBD1; clone size: NA; J gene: TRBJ1-1; V gene: TRBV28; CDR3 protein: CASSPRQGPTEAFF; CDR3 DNA: TGTGCCAGCAGTCCTAGACAGGGTCCCACTGAAGCTTTCTTT
D gene: TRBD1; clone size: NA; J gene: TRBJ1-1; V gene: TRBV5-1; CDR3 protein: CASSPGQMVNTEAFF; CDR3 DNA: TGCGCCAGCAGCCCGGGACAGATGGTGAACACTGAAGCTTTCTTT
D gene: TRBD1; clone size: NA; J gene: TRBJ1-5; V gene: TRBV6-5; CDR3 protein: CASNLKGAGNQPQHF; CDR3 DNA: TGTGCCAGCAACCTCAAGGGGGCCGGCAATCAGCCCCAGCATTTT
D gene: NA; clone size: NA; J gene: TRBJ2-2; V gene: TRBV10-3; CDR3 protein: CAISEAIGELFF; CDR3 DNA: TGTGCCATCAGTGAGGCGATAGGGGAGCTGTTTTTT
D gene: NA; clone size: NA; J gene: TRBJ1-2; V gene: TRBV7-9; CDR3 protein: CASSKGPVLGYGYTF; CDR3 DNA: TGTGCCAGCAGCAAGGGACCGGTTCTGGGATATGGCTACACCTTC
D gene: NA; clone size: NA; J gene: TRBJ2-3; V gene: TRBV10-3; CDR3 protein: CAIGTESTDTQYF; CDR3 DNA: TGTGCCATCGGGACTGAGAGCACAGATACGCAGTATTTT
D gene: NA; clone size: NA; J gene: TRBJ2-2; V gene: TRBV9; CDR3 protein: CASSTATGRLNTGELFF; CDR3 DNA: TGTGCCAGCAGCACTGCTACCGGCCGGCTGAACACCGGGGAGCTGTTTTTT
D gene: NA; clone size: NA; J gene: TRBJ2-5; V gene: TRBV30; CDR3 protein: CAWSVMDTETQYF; CDR3 DNA: TGTGCCTGGAGTGTAATGGATACGGAGACCCAGTACTTC
D gene: NA; clone size: NA; J gene: TRBJ1-1; V gene: TRBV30; CDR3 protein: CAWSGAIRNTEAFF; CDR3 DNA: TGTGCCTGGAGTGGGGCCATTAGGAACACTGAAGCTTTCTTT
D gene: TRBD1; clone size: NA; J gene: TRBJ1-1; V gene: TRBV18; CDR3 protein: CASSPPNRGNTEAFF; CDR3 DNA: TGTGCCAGCTCACCACCAAACAGGGGGAACACTGAAGCTTTCTTT
D gene: TRBD1; clone size: NA; J gene: TRBJ1-1; V gene: TRBV6-5; CDR3 protein: CASSPGRDRGPEAFF; CDR3 DNA: TGTGCCAGCAGCCCGGGCCGGGACAGGGGCCCTGAAGCTTTCTTT
D gene: NA; clone size: few; J gene: TRBJ1-5; V gene: TRBV5-6; CDR3 protein: CASSPKGHLGSNQPQHF; CDR3 DNA: TGTGCCAGCAGCCCGAAGGGACATTTAGGTAGCAATCAGCCCCAGCATTTT